A single sample is the source of the 10 T cell receptor beta chains below, sequenced in a study of blood T cell repertoires in COVID-19. Using immunoSEQ multiplex PCR, the repertoire was profiled, and TCRdb retains in-frame clones only, with some absent. The sample has some 260,000 clones; approximately 80% are singletons. Sequenced material: peripheral blood. These TCRs come from a woman aged 80 or over with active or convalescent COVID-19.

The gene calls are TRBV5-1 and TRBJ2-2; D remains ambiguous. V was cut by 2 bases and J by 0 bases, with 17 bases left in between. Germline assignment: CDR1 SGHRS and CDR2 YFSETQ. The CDR3 covers 18 residues. CDR3 nucleotides: TGCGCCAGCAGCTTTATTGTGTTCCGGAGATCGAACACCGGGGAGCTGTTTTTT. Residues: CASSFIVFRRSNTGELFF.

The CDR3 bases are TGTGCCAGCAATGAACAGGGGAGGCAGTACTTC. Translating gives CASNEQGRQYF. The J gene is TRBJ2-7, the V gene TRBV28, with 7 bases lining up with TRBD1. The CDR3 spans 11 residues. Germline V CDR1 and CDR2: MDHEN, SYDVKM. The V gene end was trimmed by 7 bases and the J gene end by 9 bases; junction bases not matched to a gene: 6.

The chain recombines TRBV6-5 with TRBJ2-5; 7 positions match TRBD2. Germline V gene data show CDR1 as MNHEY and CDR2 as SVGAGI. The CDR3 runs 12 residues. V was clipped by 7 bases and J by 5 bases; unmatched bases: 4. The CDR3 reads CASTVGGETQYF. The CDR3 nucleotides read TGTGCCAGCACCGTGGGGGGGGAGACCCAGTACTTC.

The chain employs TRBV19 and TRBJ2-1; maybe TRBD1 (6 bases). V lost 7 bases, J lost 9 bases, and 19 bases lay in between. Germline assignment: CDR1 LNHDA and CDR2 SQIVND (reference sequence). There are 14 residues in the CDR3. CDR3 bases: TGTGCCAGTAAAGATCTACAGGGTACCGGTGAGCAGTTCTTC. Protein: CASKDLQGTGEQFF. Together with reference TRBV19 and TRBJ2-1, the CDR3 gives the full variable domain: DGGITQSPKYLFRKEGQNVTLSCEQNLNHDAMYWYRQDPGQGLRLIYYSQIVNDFQKGDIAEGYSVSREKKESFPLTVTSAQKNPTAFYLCASKDLQGTGEQFFGPGTRLTVL.

This rearrangement joins TRBV18 to TRBJ1-2; 10 bases align to TRBD1. There are 14 residues in the CDR3. Germline V lookup: CDR1 KGHSH, CDR2 LQKENI. V shed 3 bases, J shed 6 bases, and the junction held 4 bases outside the gene matches. The CDR3 DNA follows: TGTGCCAGCTCACCCGTGACAGGGGGCCATGGCTACACCTTC. Protein product: CASSPVTGGHGYTF.

The rearrangement joins TRBV5-5 to TRBJ2-7, with D maybe TRBD1 (6 bases). Deletions cut 2 bases from V and 4 bases from J, with 22 bases between. Germline-derived CDR1 and CDR2 are SGHKS and YYEKEE (reference sequence). The CDR3 totals 17 residues. CDR3 residues: CASSFSPYRTESYEQYF. The CDR3 nucleotides are TGTGCCAGCAGCTTCAGCCCTTACCGGACAGAGAGTTACGAGCAGTACTTC.

The rearrangement links TRBV9 to TRBJ2-3, with D possibly matching TRBD1 (6 bases). The CDR3 has 14 residues. Germline V gives CDR1 SGDLS, CDR2 YYNGEE. V lost 5 bases to trimming and J lost 6 bases, with 16 bases between them. CDR3 sequence (DNA): TGTGCCAGCAGTTCAGGGGCCGGCGGGGATACGCAGTATTTT. Amino acids: CASSSGAGGDTQYF.

The V call is TRBV19, the J call TRBJ2-1, with 10 positions matching TRBD2. With 8 bases clipped from V and 8 bases from J, the junction kept 15 bases outside the gene matches. The germline gives CDR1 LNHDA, CDR2 SQIVND (reference sequence). The CDR3 sequence is 16 residues long. CDR3 region: CASRERGGIAADEQFF. The CDR3 nucleotides read TGTGCCAGTCGGGAGCGGGGGGGAATAGCTGCGGATGAGCAGTTCTTC.

This clone came up once. The chain uses TRBV19 and TRBJ1-4, with no clear D. V was pared by 9 bases and J by 7 bases, with 12 bases between. The CDR3 runs to 12 residues. Germline CDR1 is LNHDA and CDR2 is SQIVND (reference sequence). The CDR3, as DNA: TGTGCCAGCCGGCGAAGGAGTGAAAAACTGTTTTTT. Translation: CASRRRSEKLFF.

CDR3 DNA: TGCGCCAGCAGCCAACTCGGACAGGGCCTAACTAATGAAAAACTGTTTTTT. Protein sequence: CASSQLGQGLTNEKLFF. This chain joins TRBV5-1 and TRBJ1-4; 8 bases fit TRBD1. The germline V gene encodes CDR1 SGHRS and CDR2 YFSETQ. The J segment lost 1 base and the V segment lost 4 bases, leaving 9 bases of the junction unmatched. This CDR3 contains 17 residues.